This entry lists 27 T cell receptor beta chains sequenced from one sample in a study of cytomegalovirus exposure and HLA in healthy donors. PCR was performed using 60 Vbeta and 13 Jbeta primers. Clones were sequenced by immunoSEQ multiplex PCR, and TCRdb holds only the in-frame ones, with some missing. The sample has 120,000 or so clones, 83% seen once; the top ten hold about 3.9%. Sequencing used PBMCs. The receptors stem from a woman aged 35 to 49 in good health and CMV-seropositive.

The CDR3 DNA follows: TGTGCCTGGAGGGGGGTAGCGGAGATATACAATGAGCAGTTCTTC. This translates into CAWRGVAEIYNEQFF. The chain joins TRBV30 to TRBJ2-1; possibly TRBD2 for D (6 bases). Germline V gene sequence: CDR1 GTSNPN, CDR2 SVGIG (reference sequence). This CDR3 spans 15 amino acids. V gave up 3 bases and J gave up 4 bases, with 16 bases separating them.

This sequence joins TRBV14 and TRBJ2-7; D is perhaps TRBD2 (6 bases). Germline values: CDR1 SGHDN, CDR2 FVKESK. V lost 1 base and J lost 2, with 12 bases in between. The length of the CDR3 is 15 residues. The CDR3 region is CASSQVIAEPYEQYF. DNA for the CDR3: TGTGCCAGCAGCCAAGTGATAGCGGAACCCTACGAGCAGTACTTC. The variable domain in full, completed from reference TRBV14 and TRBJ2-7, reads EAGVTQFPSHSVIEKGQTVTLRCDPISGHDNLYWYRRVMGKEIKFLLHFVKESKQDESGMPNNRFLAERTGGTYSTLKVQPAELEDSGVYFCASSQVIAEPYEQYFGPGTRLTVT.

On this clone: This CDR3 is also generated by other DNA sequences in the sample. The V gene is TRBV29-1, the J gene TRBJ1-5; no reliable D call. Germline CDR1 reads SQVTM; CDR2 reads ANQGSEA. Trimming removed 6 bases at V and 4 bases at J, with 13 bases between. The CDR3 loop spans 13 amino acids. In nucleotides, the CDR3 is TGCAGCGTACTTACTGGTAGTAATCAGCCCCAGCATTTT. It translates to CSVLTGSNQPQHF.

This clone has just one count. This chain uses TRBV15 with TRBJ1-6; 7 nucleotides agree with TRBD1. The CDR3 contains 17 residues. Germline assignment: CDR1 LNHNV and CDR2 YYDKDF (reference sequence). V was clipped by 0 bases and J by 8 bases; unmatched bases: 10. CDR3 protein: CATSRDGIGGGDSPLHF. CDR3 DNA sequence: TGTGCCACCAGCAGAGACGGGATAGGAGGGGGCGATTCACCCCTCCACTTT.

This chain joins TRBV4-1 and TRBJ1-2; D gene unclear. The CDR3 runs to 14 residues. From germline, CDR1 is MGHRA and CDR2 YSYEKL. The V end lost 0 bases, the J end lost 4 bases, and 9 bases lay between the germline ends. CDR3 protein: CASSQEAVVYGYTF. The CDR3, as DNA: TGCGCCAGCAGCCAAGAGGCGGTGGTCTATGGCTACACCTTC.

The CDR3 loop is CASSHQGAFYEQYF. The CDR3 DNA reads TGTGCCAGCAGTCACCAGGGGGCTTTCTACGAGCAGTACTTC. The rearrangement uses TRBV27 and TRBJ2-7; 8 nucleotides agree with TRBD1. CDR1 and CDR2 (germline): MNHEY, SMNVEV (reference sequence). The CDR3 spans 14 residues. J lost 3 bases, V lost 5 bases, and 6 bases had no gene match.

The rearrangement uses TRBV18 and TRBJ2-6; maybe TRBD1 (7 bases). The CDR3 is 18 residues long. Per the germline V gene, CDR1 is KGHSH and CDR2 is LQKENI. Trimming took off 2 bases at V and 2 bases at J, with 16 bases between the two ends. In nucleotides, the CDR3 is TGTGCCAGCTCACCATTTGGGCCAGGGGGGACTGGGGCCAACGTCCTGACTTTC. Residues: CASSPFGPGGTGANVLTF.

The gene calls are TRBV25-1 and TRBJ2-2, with TRBD1 identical over 10 bases. Germline V gene data show CDR1 as MGHDK and CDR2 as SYGVNS. Germline trimming cut 8 bases from V and 5 bases from J; bases unmatched to any gene: 5. The CDR3 consists of 14 residues. CDR3 sequence reads: CASDPGQGTGELFF. CDR3 coding DNA: TGTGCCAGCGATCCGGGACAGGGGACCGGGGAGCTGTTTTTT.

The chain couples TRBV19 to TRBJ1-5; D not certain. V shed 3 bases and J shed 3 bases, with 12 bases lying between them. This CDR3 spans 15 amino acids. Germline V gene data show CDR1 as LNHDA and CDR2 as SQIVND (reference sequence). The DNA for the CDR3 is TGTGCCAGTAGTATTGAGGAACGGAACAATCAGCCCCAGCATTTT. Translated: CASSIEERNNQPQHF.

The chain employs TRBV14 and TRBJ2-5; TRBD1 matches 7 bases. The CDR3 has 16 amino acids. With 1 base clipped from V and 1 base from J, the junction kept 6 bases outside the gene matches. CDR1 is SGHDN, CDR2 FVKESK, per germline. Here the CDR3 DNA reads TGTGCCAGCAGCCAAGGGCAGGGGGTCTTCCAAGAGACCCAGTACTTC. Translated: CASSQGQGVFQETQYF.

This clone has only one observation. The chain combines TRBV5-1 with TRBJ2-1; 9 bases agree with TRBD2. Looked up from germline, CDR1 is SGHRS and CDR2 is YFSETQ. The CDR3 has 14 residues. J lost 7 bases, V lost 1 base, and 3 bases had no gene match. CDR3 DNA sequence: TGCGCCAGCAGCTTGTCTAGCGGGGCTAATGAGCAGTTCTTC. Its protein is CASSLSSGANEQFF.

This sequence joins TRBV5-6 and TRBJ2-7; D might be TRBD2 (5 bases). The V gene lost 2 bases and the J gene lost 0 bases, with 15 bases spanning the gap. CDR3 size: 16 residues. The V gene's germline CDR1 is SGHDT and CDR2 YYEEEE. The CDR3 DNA follows: TGTGCCAGCAGCTTCGGTCGCGGGTTAAGCTCCTACGAGCAGTACTTC. Its protein product is CASSFGRGLSSYEQYF. The whole variable domain, filled in from reference TRBV5-6 and TRBJ2-7, reads DAGVTQSPTHLIKTRGQQVTLRCSPKSGHDTVSWYQQALGQGPQFIFQYYEEEERQRGNFPDRFSGHQFPNYSSELNVNALLLGDSALYLCASSFGRGLSSYEQYFGPGTRLTVT.

The chain joins TRBV5-5 to TRBJ1-2; D is unresolved. This CDR3 has 15 residues. Germline V lookup: CDR1 SGHKS, CDR2 YYEKEE (reference sequence). Deletions cut 5 bases from V and 5 bases from J, with 19 bases between. In DNA form, the CDR3 reads TGTGCCAGCAGAACCCAGGCGGGGTTACAATATGGCTACACCTTC. It encodes CASRTQAGLQYGYTF.

The rearrangement joins TRBV5-4 to TRBJ2-5; no definite D call. The CDR3 extends over 11 amino acids. Looked up from germline, CDR1 is SGHNT and CDR2 is YYREEE (reference sequence). Trimming shortened V by 6 bases and J by 5 bases, and 8 bases separated the two germline ends. The DNA for the CDR3 is TGTGCCAGCATAGGAGCTGAGACCCAGTACTTC. The encoded protein is CASIGAETQYF.

The chain uses TRBV12-5 and TRBJ2-7; TRBD1 aligns across 7 bases. Germline-derived CDR1 and CDR2 are LGHNT and FRNRAP. The junction had 13 bases not matched to a gene; V was cut back by 2 bases and J by 6 bases. This CDR3 region has 16 residues. The CDR3 nucleotides read TGTGCTAGTGGTTTGCCGTCGGGACAGATTGTATCCGAGCAGTACTTC. As protein: CASGLPSGQIVSEQYF.

The chain couples TRBV28 to TRBJ1-4; 8 bases map to TRBD1. CDR3 size: 15 residues. Per germline, CDR1 MDHEN and CDR2 SYDVKM. V shed 2 bases, J shed 11 bases, and the junction held 10 bases outside the gene matches. CDR3 in amino acids: CASSLVEGQAGKLFF. The CDR3 DNA sequence: TGTGCCAGCAGTTTAGTGGAGGGACAGGCCGGGAAACTGTTTTTT.

This sequence joins TRBV27 and TRBJ2-1; weak D call: TRBD1 (7 bases). V lost 6 bases and J 0 bases, leaving 15 bases between the germline ends. CDR1 and CDR2 (germline): MNHEY, SMNVEV (reference sequence). The CDR3 spans 16 residues. Here the CDR3 DNA reads TGTGCCAGCAGCAGGGGGGACAGTAACTCCTACAATGAGCAGTTCTTC. Protein product: CASSRGDSNSYNEQFF.

The chain joins TRBV5-1 to TRBJ2-5; 14 bases fit TRBD2. The DNA matches TRBJ2-7 better at its end, which makes the J call doubtful. This CDR3 contains 16 residues. The V gene's germline CDR1 is SGHRS and CDR2 YFSETQ. The CDR3 nucleotides read TGCGCCAGCTTCCCAGGGGGGACTAGCGGGGGATACGAGCAGTACTTC. This codes for CASFPGGTSGGYEQYF.

The J gene is TRBJ1-1, the V gene TRBV5-1, with 9 positions matching TRBD1. Unmatched junction bases numbered 14, after V lost 4 bases and J lost 4 bases. The CDR3 length is 17 residues. Looked up from germline, CDR1 is SGHRS and CDR2 is YFSETQ. CDR3: CASSLWTGAGYGTEAFF. CDR3 in DNA: TGCGCCAGCAGCCTATGGACAGGGGCTGGATATGGCACTGAAGCTTTCTTT.

A single count supports this clone. The chain combines TRBV6-5 with TRBJ2-7, with 7 nucleotides matching TRBD2. There are 15 residues in the CDR3. With 0 bases clipped from V and 1 base from J, the junction kept 3 bases outside the gene matches. CDR1 is MNHEY and CDR2 is SVGAGI in the germline V gene. CDR3 DNA: TGTGCCAGCAGTTACTCCGGGACTACTTCCTACGAGCAGTACTTC. It is translated as CASSYSGTTSYEQYF.

The V gene is TRBV18, the J gene TRBJ2-1; 10 positions agree with TRBD2. Losses at the gene ends were 2 bases for V and 6 bases for J; bases not matched to a gene: 7. Germline lookup yields CDR1 KGHSH and CDR2 LQKENI. The CDR3 length is 16 residues. The CDR3 sequence: CASSPRLAGDLNEQFF. As DNA, the CDR3 is TGTGCCAGCTCACCAAGGCTAGCGGGAGATCTCAATGAGCAGTTCTTC.

CDR3 sequence (DNA): TGTGCCAGCAGCCTCCGAGGGACAGCCCAGAACACCGGGGAGCTGTTTTTT. It yields the protein CASSLRGTAQNTGELFF. The chain carries TRBV11-2 and TRBJ2-2, with TRBD1 identical over 7 bases. Germline CDR1 is SGHAT and CDR2 is FQNNGV. This CDR3 spans 17 amino acids. Trimming cost V 5 bases and J 1 base; bases outside gene matches: 10.

This clone has just a few counts. The J gene is TRBJ2-2, the V gene TRBV5-1; 8 nucleotides align to TRBD1. CDR1 SGHRS and CDR2 YFSETQ come from the germline V gene. With V trimmed by 0 bases and J by 7 bases, 8 bases remained unmatched. This CDR3 has 16 amino acids. CDR3 sequence reads: CASSLAQGARNGELFF. The DNA of the CDR3 is TGCGCCAGCAGCTTGGCCCAGGGGGCGCGTAACGGGGAGCTGTTTTTT. The entire variable domain, with the rest obtained from reference TRBV5-1 and TRBJ2-2, is as follows: KAGVTQTPRYLIKTRGQQVTLSCSPISGHRSVSWYQQTPGQGLQFLFEYFSETQRNKGNFPGRFSGRQFSNSRSEMNVSTLELGDSALYLCASSLAQGARNGELFFGEGSRLTVL.

This CDR3 reads CASSQDIAGGNIQYF. The CDR3 coding sequence is TGCGCCAGCAGCCAAGACATCGCGGGGGGAAACATTCAGTACTTC. This sequence joins TRBV4-3 and TRBJ2-4; 8 bases agree with TRBD2. With 0 bases clipped from V and 6 bases from J, the junction kept 4 bases outside the gene matches. The CDR3 is 15 amino acids. Germline V gene lookup returns CDR1 LGHNA and CDR2 YSLEER.

On this clone: Other DNA sequences in the sample encode the same CDR3. The CDR3 DNA sequence: TGTGCCAGCAGCGTAACAAGCTTTTTGGGCAGGCCTCAAGAGACCCAGTACTTC. Protein product: CASSVTSFLGRPQETQYF. The chain links TRBV9 to TRBJ2-5; D remains unclear. The length of the CDR3 is 18 residues. Between the trimmed V and J ends, which lost 1 base and 2 bases, there was a span of 21 bases. From germline, CDR1 is SGDLS and CDR2 YYNGEE.

The chain carries TRBV13 and TRBJ2-2; 8 nucleotides match TRBD2. The CDR3 has 20 amino acids. With 5 bases clipped from V and 6 bases from J, the junction kept 23 bases outside the gene matches. Germline CDR1 is PRHDT and CDR2 is FYEKMQ (reference sequence). CDR3 in DNA: TGTGCCAGCAGCCGACGGACACGGGAGGGGCCATTTATAACCGCCGGGGAGCTGTTTTTT. Amino acids: CASSRRTREGPFITAGELFF.

This clone was found a few times. The chain couples TRBV6-5 to TRBJ2-1, with TRBD1 matching 9 bases. V lost 5 bases, J lost 12 bases, and 8 bases stayed unmatched. The length of the CDR3 is 13 residues. Germline assignment: CDR1 MNHEY and CDR2 SVGAGI. CDR3 loop: CASSPGQGWGQFF. DNA for the CDR3: TGTGCCAGCAGTCCGGGACAGGGATGGGGGCAGTTCTTC.